This paragraph reports one T cell receptor (beta chain). This CDR3 is built from 16 residues. V lost 0 bases and J 0 bases, leaving 9 bases between the germline ends. Germline values: CDR1 MRHNA, CDR2 SNTAGT. The method was immunoSEQ multiplex PCR; TCRdb's version includes in-frame clones alone and lacks a portion of them. The sample includes about 310,000 clones, under 90% of them seen just once. The sample originates from a study of blood T cell repertoires in COVID-19. As for the study in general: T cells, B-cell-depleted T cells, or PBMCs provided the cDNA or gDNA that served as material.

Participant age was roughly 18 to 100 years, and participants resided in about two dozen US areas. The V gene is TRBV6-4, the J gene TRBJ1-5; D not resolved. The sequence came from a woman aged 25 to 39 who had recovered from COVID-19. Sequencing was carried out using PBMCs or T cells enriched from blood (not recorded which). CDR3 loop: CASSDSGVVSNQPQHF. DNA for the CDR3: TGTGCCAGCAGTGACTCGGGAGTGGTTAGCAATCAGCCCCAGCATTTT.